The 10 T cell receptor beta chains in this list originate from one sample, sequenced in a study of T cells in Graves' hyperthyroidism and ophthalmopathy (dated by TCRdb to between 2018 and 2020). The method behind the library was multiplex PCR. The sequencer listed for this sample is Illumina HiSeq 2000. Amplification of TCR beta CDR3 regions was carried out from RNA transcripts. For the first round of RT-PCR on the TCR CDR3, the HTBI primer set was used together with the Qiagen OneStep RT-PCR kit. TCRdb trimmed the raw reads at Q25, called clones with MiXCR and kept productive beta chains. Rows with a matching CDR3 protein are joined into one entry that keeps the most common DNA and genes. The sample data list about 380,000 distinct CDR3 sequences, and approximately 15% of these were observed just once. The top ten clonotypes cover approximately 11% of the sample. Sequencing input: blood. The receptors derive from a woman aged 60-75 years with Graves' hyperthyroidism.

This clonotype was picked up many times. One junction end does not reproduce the germline sequence, and a read error may be involved. The chain uses TRBV7-3 and TRBJ2-1, with D unclear. The CDR3 loop spans 11 amino acids. Germline CDR1 SGHTA, CDR2 FQGTGA. The CDR3 DNA sequence: TGCGCCAGCAGCCCCGGGAATGAGCAGTTCTTC. Its protein is CASSPGNEQFF.

This clonotype was seen ten or more times. The V and J genes are TRBV20-1 and TRBJ1-1; D call uncertain. Germline values: CDR1 DFQATT, CDR2 SNEGSKA (reference sequence). The CDR3 is made up of 10 amino acids. V lost 4 bases, J lost 5 bases, and 5 bases lay in between. The CDR3 DNA sequence: TGCAGTGCTATGGATACTGAAGCTTTCTTT. Translation: CSAMDTEAFF.

This clonotype was detected ten times or more. V is TRBV11-1 and J is TRBJ2-7; TRBD1 agrees at 9 bases. Looked up from germline, CDR1 is SGHAT and CDR2 is FQDESV (reference sequence). The trim removed 3 bases at V and 2 bases at J, leaving 5 bases unmatched. The CDR3 runs to 15 residues. In nucleotides, the CDR3 is TGTGCCAGCAGCTTTCGGACAGGGGCCCCCTACGAGCAGTACTTC. Translated, it gives CASSFRTGAPYEQYF.

This clonotype was observed at least ten times. The V gene is TRBV7-2, the J gene TRBJ2-5; D might be TRBD1 or TRBD2, each matching 5 bases. In germline, CDR1 is SGHTA, CDR2 FQGNSA. The CDR3 is 16 amino acids. V lost 5 bases and J 0 bases, leaving 16 bases between the germline ends. DNA for the CDR3: TGTGCCAGCAGCCAGCCTCCCGGGACGAACCAAGAGACCCAGTACTTC. It is translated as CASSQPPGTNQETQYF.

In this sample, this clonotype turned up many times. V gene TRBV6-1 combines with J gene TRBJ2-5, with 9 nucleotides matching TRBD1. V was pared by 2 bases and J by 3 bases, with 1 base of the junction left unmatched. This CDR3 has 14 residues. Germline V gene lookup returns CDR1 MNHNS and CDR2 SASEGT. The CDR3 nucleotides read TGTGCCAGCAGTGAATGGACAGGGGAAGAGACCCAGTACTTC. This gives the protein CASSEWTGEETQYF.

This clonotype showed up just a few times. The chain couples TRBV7-3 to TRBJ2-1; tentative D call: TRBD2 (6 bases). The CDR3 runs to 13 residues. Germline V CDR1 and CDR2: SGHTA, FQGTGA. The V end was cut by 6 bases, the J end by 6 bases, with 12 bases between. CDR3 nucleotide sequence: TGTGCCAGCAGGTTCGGGAGTCGCAATGAGCAGTTCTTC. Translation: CASRFGSRNEQFF.

The sample holds many counts of this clonotype. The gene calls are TRBV20-1 and TRBJ1-5, with 9 bases lining up with TRBD1. The CDR3 sequence is 15 residues long. V gave up 4 bases and J gave up 6 bases; unmatched junction bases: 10. The germline gives CDR1 DFQATT, CDR2 SNEGSKA (reference sequence). Here the CDR3 DNA reads TGCAGTGCTACCCCTGGGGACAGGGAAACTCAGCCCCAGCATTTT. Translating gives CSATPGDRETQPQHF.

This clonotype has at least ten counts. This chain joins TRBV30 and TRBJ2-5, with D perhaps matching TRBD2 (5 bases). The germline V and J ends were trimmed by 0 bases and 4 bases, with 15 bases remaining between them. There are 15 residues in the CDR3. Per the germline V gene, CDR1 is GTSNPN and CDR2 is SVGIG (reference sequence). The CDR3 DNA reads TGTGCCTGGAGTGTTCCCTCTGGGGAGAGAGAGACCCAGTACTTC. Amino acid sequence: CAWSVPSGERETQYF.

This clonotype has more than one count but fewer than ten. The V and J genes are TRBV18 and TRBJ2-1; 10 bases line up with TRBD2. Per germline, CDR1 KGHSH and CDR2 LQKENI. After removal of 2 bases from V and 0 bases from J, the junction contained 10 bases not matched to a gene. The CDR3 spans 19 residues. The CDR3 sequence: CASSPLELAGMSSYNEQFF. CDR3 nucleotides: TGTGCCAGCTCACCATTGGAACTAGCGGGAATGAGCTCCTACAATGAGCAGTTCTTC.

This clonotype was found many times. V and J are TRBV27 and TRBJ1-1, with D unresolved. The CDR3 covers 16 residues. The V end was cut by 5 bases, the J end by 0 bases, with 16 bases between. Germline values: CDR1 MNHEY, CDR2 SMNVEV (reference sequence). The CDR3 here is CASSRTRDLMNTEAFF. For the CDR3, the DNA is TGTGCCAGCAGTCGAACACGGGATCTTATGAACACTGAAGCTTTCTTT.